One sample yielded the 14 T cell receptor beta chains listed below, sequenced in a study of T cell changes during pregnancy in multiple sclerosis (dated by TCRdb to about 2019). Libraries were constructed by the immunoSEQ multiplex PCR assay. Not all clones reach the TCRdb copy of this immuneACCESS table, which keeps in-frame sequences only. Checked studies attribute under half of the gap to unresolved V genes and leave the rest unexplained. The sample table contains some 95,000 clones; only one count was recorded for 92% of them. Approximately 2.6% of the sample is held by the ten biggest clonotypes. The sequencing used peripheral blood, collected in the first trimester of pregnancy. These TCRs come from a female donor with multiple sclerosis, enrolled in a pregnancy study.

This chain joins TRBV28 and TRBJ1-2, with a tentative D call TRBD1 (6 bases). The length of the CDR3 is 14 residues. The germline V gene has CDR1 MDHEN and CDR2 SYDVKM. V was shortened by 8 bases and J by 0 bases, with 13 bases between the two germline ends. Here the CDR3 DNA reads TGTGCCAGCTGTCCGACAGGAGCTAACTATGGCTACACCTTC. Its protein product is CASCPTGANYGYTF.

This sequence joins TRBV14 and TRBJ1-4; no firm D call. Trimming removed 5 bases from V and 8 bases from J, with 24 bases in between. The CDR3 spans 17 residues. Germline V CDR1 and CDR2: SGHDN, FVKESK. CDR3 loop: CASSAHGGLVREEKLFF. CDR3 sequence (DNA): TGTGCCAGCAGCGCACACGGAGGGCTGGTGAGGGAGGAAAAACTGTTTTTT.

The gene calls are TRBV19 and TRBJ2-7; 9 positions agree with TRBD1. Germline V gives CDR1 LNHDA, CDR2 SQIVND (reference sequence). Losses at the gene ends were 3 bases for V and 4 bases for J; bases not matched to a gene: 16. CDR3 length equals 18 residues. This chain's CDR3 is CASSIVGMPGTGIYEQYF. CDR3 DNA sequence: TGTGCCAGTAGTATCGTGGGGATGCCCGGGACAGGGATATACGAGCAGTACTTC. The full variable domain, its missing parts supplied by reference TRBV19 and TRBJ2-7, is DGGITQSPKYLFRKEGQNVTLSCEQNLNHDAMYWYRQDPGQGLRLIYYSQIVNDFQKGDIAEGYSVSREKKESFPLTVTSAQKNPTAFYLCASSIVGMPGTGIYEQYFGPGTRLTVT.

The gene calls are TRBV28 and TRBJ2-2; TRBD1 is a possible D gene (5 bases). This CDR3 comprises 16 residues. Trimming cost V 1 base and J 1 base, with 10 bases left between them. Looked up from germline, CDR1 is MDHEN and CDR2 is SYDVKM. CDR3 sequence reads: CASSLSVQGNTGELFF. The CDR3 bases are TGTGCCAGCAGTTTATCCGTTCAGGGGAACACCGGGGAGCTGTTTTTT.

The table lists this clone with a count of one. The rearrangement joins TRBV6-5 to TRBJ1-1; 10 bases fit TRBD1. The junction had 6 bases not matched to a gene; V was cut back by 0 bases and J by 11 bases. The CDR3 is 14 residues long. Germline V gene sequence: CDR1 MNHEY, CDR2 SVGAGI. CDR3: CASSYSGTGDQAFF. CDR3 nucleotides: TGTGCCAGCAGTTACTCTGGGACAGGGGATCAGGCTTTCTTT.

This clone has just one count. This chain uses TRBV7-9 with TRBJ2-7, with D unresolved. Trimming cost V 5 bases and J 3 bases, with 8 bases left between them. Germline V gene data show CDR1 as SEHNR and CDR2 as FQNEAQ (reference sequence). The CDR3 covers 12 residues. In DNA form, the CDR3 reads TGTGCCAGCAGCATGAGGAACTACGAGCAGTACTTC. As protein: CASSMRNYEQYF.

V usage is TRBV7-9 and J usage is TRBJ2-5, with D perhaps TRBD1 (5 bases). The V end was cut by 3 bases, the J end by 9 bases, with 20 bases between. Germline assignment: CDR1 SEHNR and CDR2 FQNEAQ (reference sequence). The CDR3 has 15 residues. CDR3 sequence (DNA): TGTGCCAGCAGCTTCAGGAACAGGCCCGCTGGGGCCCAGTACTTC. It translates to CASSFRNRPAGAQYF.

This rearrangement joins TRBV28 to TRBJ2-7, with 8 bases identical to TRBD2. Per the germline V gene, CDR1 is MDHEN and CDR2 is SYDVKM. With 5 bases clipped from V and 6 bases from J, the junction kept 12 bases outside the gene matches. The CDR3 spans 15 residues. CDR3 in DNA: TGTGCCAGCAGTCTCTCCTACCCGGGAGGGTTCGAGCAGTACTTC. Translation: CASSLSYPGGFEQYF.

V and J are TRBV19 and TRBJ1-5; possible D gene TRBD1, 6 bases. Germline CDR1 reads LNHDA; CDR2 reads SQIVND (reference sequence). The CDR3 length is 18 residues. The V end was cut by 6 bases, the J end by 3 bases, with 24 bases between. CDR3 coding DNA: TGTGCCAGTAGCCGGGGGGCTGGGGGGCAGGGATTCAATCAGCCCCAGCATTTT. Its protein product is CASSRGAGGQGFNQPQHF.

The rearrangement uses TRBV6-6 and TRBJ2-7; 13 bases align to TRBD2. The CDR3 sequence is 15 residues long. In germline, CDR1 is MNHNY, CDR2 SVGAGI (reference sequence). J lost 4 bases, V lost 6 bases, and 6 bases had no gene match. The CDR3 sequence: CASRLGLAGVYEQYF. The DNA of the CDR3 is TGTGCCAGCAGACTCGGACTAGCGGGAGTTTACGAGCAGTACTTC.

The chain has TRBV28 and TRBJ2-3; possible D gene TRBD2, 5 bases. CDR1 is MDHEN, CDR2 SYDVKM, per germline. V shed 2 bases and J shed 4 bases, with 13 bases lying between them. The CDR3 length is 15 residues. CDR3 bases: TGTGCCAGCAGTTTAAACGGGAACGGCCCAGATACGCAGTATTTT. This translates into CASSLNGNGPDTQYF.

The chain has TRBV6-5 and TRBJ1-5; 9 bases fit TRBD1. The germline V gene has CDR1 MNHEY and CDR2 SVGAGI. The CDR3 spans 14 residues. V gave up 5 bases and J gave up 6 bases; unmatched junction bases: 5. The CDR3 region has the DNA TGTGCCAGCAGTACGGGACAGGGCACTCAGCCCCAGCATTTT. Its protein product is CASSTGQGTQPQHF.

The chain recombines TRBV7-3 with TRBJ2-2; TRBD1 agrees at 7 bases. The germline gives CDR1 SGHTA, CDR2 FQGTGA. This CDR3 region has 15 residues. The junction had 6 bases not matched to a gene; V was cut back by 4 bases and J by 4 bases. This chain's CDR3 is CASSSKQGPTGELFF. The CDR3 coding sequence is TGTGCCAGCAGCTCCAAACAGGGGCCCACCGGGGAGCTGTTTTTT.

This chain connects TRBV4-1 to TRBJ2-4; D call uncertain. The germline gives CDR1 MGHRA, CDR2 YSYEKL. Trimming cost V 6 bases and J 3 bases, with 15 bases left between them. This CDR3 comprises 15 residues. The CDR3: CASSFGWQNKNIQYF. For the CDR3, the DNA is TGCGCCAGCAGTTTTGGCTGGCAGAACAAAAACATTCAGTACTTC.